This is a list of T cell receptor beta chains from one sample in a study of Graves' ophthalmopathy and Graves' hyperthyroidism. Via MiXCR, TCRdb re-called the multiplex PCR reads, giving one row per CDR3 protein. The profile covers around 1.1 million distinct CDR3 sequences, with 35% to 40% appearing a single time and over 8.5% taken by the ten largest. The sequenced sample was peripheral blood or thyroid tissue (not recorded which). These receptors were taken from an adult man with Graves' hyperthyroidism. CDR3s include the opening cysteine and the closing phenylalanine or tryptophan. The D gene is left open where the match is weak.

D: NA
V: TRBV10-3
J: TRBJ1-4
CDR3: CASSVGAANEKLFF

D: TRBD2
V: TRBV5-1
J: TRBJ2-7
CDR3: CASSPDIGLANYEQYF

D: NA
V: TRBV4-3
J: TRBJ1-2
CDR3: CASSQGQTVNYGYTF

D: NA
V: TRBV29-1
J: TRBJ2-6
CDR3: CSVVGGRNTGANVLTF

D: NA
V: TRBV11-1
J: TRBJ2-2
CDR3: CASSQGRGDTGELFF

D: TRBD2
V: TRBV7-2
J: TRBJ2-7
CDR3: CASSKRLAGVAYEQYF

D: NA
V: TRBV10-3
J: TRBJ1-1
CDR3: CAIMNSRVDEAFF

D: TRBD2
V: TRBV29-1
J: TRBJ2-7
CDR3: CSVTGTSGYEQYF

D: NA
V: TRBV9
J: TRBJ2-2
CDR3: CASSVAGPGELFF

D: TRBD2
V: TRBV6-5
J: TRBJ2-7
CDR3: CASRRGGSSYEQYF

D: TRBD1
V: TRBV14
J: TRBJ2-2
CDR3: CASSQVGGTGVTGELFF

D: NA
V: TRBV7-2
J: TRBJ1-3
CDR3: CASSQTVASGNTIYF

D: NA
V: TRBV7-8
J: TRBJ1-6
CDR3: CASSHRFPKNSSLHF

D: TRBD1
V: TRBV7-9
J: TRBJ2-7
CDR3: CAISPTGTYEQYF

D: TRBD2
V: TRBV29-1
J: TRBJ2-3
CDR3: CSVDGLAGANTDTQYF